One sample yielded the 24 T cell receptor beta chains listed below, sequenced in a study of Ad26.COV2.S vaccination and SARS-CoV-2 variants (dated by TCRdb to the early 2020s). The method was the immunoSEQ multiplex PCR assay. TCRdb provides this immuneACCESS table in a form limited to in-frame rearrangements. Some clones are lacking; in checked studies, under half of them reflect an unresolved V gene, and why the rest are absent is not known. This sample has around 300,000 clones in its table, and about 87% of those were observed once. Clones ranked in the top ten supply 6.4% of the sample. This specimen's treatment or condition label, per the study, means: some 20 received Ad26.COV2.S at low or high dose, single or two shots; about 5 received placebo; per-sample allocation not given. Repertoires of vaccine and placebo recipients were sequenced from samples taken on day 63 after the first injection.

The sequencing used peripheral blood, collected in a trial of Ad26.COV2.S vaccine versus placebo. The receptors here all came from a person aged 18-60 years who received the Ad26.COV2.S COVID-19 vaccine or a placebo.

This chain links TRBV7-9 with TRBJ1-5, with D possibly matching TRBD1 (6 bases). Trimming cost V 0 bases and J 4 bases, with 7 bases left between them. The CDR3 sequence is 14 residues long. Germline V gene data show CDR1 as SEHNR and CDR2 as FQNEAQ (reference sequence). The CDR3 coding sequence is TGTGCCAGCAGCTTAGCACAGGGTAATCAGCCCCAGCATTTT. Protein product: CASSLAQGNQPQHF. Filled out from reference TRBV7-9 and TRBJ1-5, the complete variable domain reads DTGVSQNPRHKITKRGQNVTFRCDPISEHNRLYWYRQTLGQGPEFLTYFQNEAQLEKSRLLSDRFSAERPKGSFSTLEIQRTEQGDSAMYLCASSLAQGNQPQHFGDGTRLSIL.

Only one count was recorded for this clone. The gene calls are TRBV27 and TRBJ2-3, with D possibly matching TRBD1 (5 bases). There are 14 residues in the CDR3. Germline V gene sequence: CDR1 MNHEY, CDR2 SMNVEV (reference sequence). V gave up 3 bases and J gave up 6 bases, with 13 bases separating them. DNA of the CDR3: TGTGCCAGCAGTTTTCAGGGCAAATTCGATACGCAGTATTTT. Its translation: CASSFQGKFDTQYF.

The chain links TRBV5-6 to TRBJ1-5; D not certain. This CDR3 is 16 amino acids long. Germline V lookup: CDR1 SGHDT, CDR2 YYEEEE. Trimming took off 4 bases at V and 0 bases at J, with 14 bases between the two ends. CDR3 residues: CASSGEVAPSNQPQHF. In DNA, the CDR3 is TGTGCCAGCAGCGGGGAGGTAGCGCCTAGCAATCAGCCCCAGCATTTT. Variable domain in full (rest from reference TRBV5-6 and TRBJ1-5): DAGVTQSPTHLIKTRGQQVTLRCSPKSGHDTVSWYQQALGQGPQFIFQYYEEEERQRGNFPDRFSGHQFPNYSSELNVNALLLGDSALYLCASSGEVAPSNQPQHFGDGTRLSIL.

The rearrangement links TRBV7-9 to TRBJ2-7; the match to TRBD2 covers 12 bases. Germline V lookup: CDR1 SEHNR, CDR2 FQNEAQ (reference sequence). The CDR3 contains 15 residues. The junction had 9 bases not matched to a gene; V was cut back by 5 bases and J by 7 bases. CDR3 coding DNA: TGTGCCAGCAGCCACAGACTAGCGGGAGAAGGGGAGCAGTACTTC. Amino acid sequence: CASSHRLAGEGEQYF.

In this sample, this clone turned up once. V usage is TRBV12-3 or TRBV12-4 and J usage is TRBJ1-4; D gene ambiguous. The V end lost 5 bases, the J end lost 8 bases, and 6 bases lay between the germline ends. The CDR3 sequence is 11 residues long. CDR3 in amino acids: CASSLLEKLFF. CDR3 coding DNA: TGTGCCAGCAGTCTTCTAGAAAAACTGTTTTTT.

This clone is a singleton in its sample. This chain joins TRBV11-3 and TRBJ2-5, with 9 bases fitting TRBD2. Looked up from germline, CDR1 is SGHNT and CDR2 is YENEEA. V gave up 2 bases and J gave up 5 bases; unmatched junction bases: 9. This CDR3 is 16 amino acids long. CDR3 region: CASSLMGRGGRETQYF. For the CDR3, the DNA is TGTGCCAGCAGCTTAATGGGGCGGGGGGGCCGCGAGACCCAGTACTTC.

The chain employs TRBV6-2 or TRBV6-3 and TRBJ2-2, with 11 nucleotides matching TRBD2. The CDR3 runs to 18 residues. Germline CDR1 reads MNHEY; CDR2 reads SVGEGT. The junction had 13 bases not matched to a gene; V was cut back by 6 bases and J by 4 bases. In DNA form, the CDR3 reads TGTGCCAGCAGCCCACCCATAGCGGGAGGGCCGGGCACCGGGGAGCTGTTTTTT. Its protein product is CASSPPIAGGPGTGELFF.

The chain combines TRBV11-2 with TRBJ2-5; the match to TRBD1 covers 11 bases. The CDR3 runs 13 residues. Germline-derived CDR1 and CDR2 are SGHAT and FQNNGV. V gave up 8 bases and J gave up 6 bases; unmatched junction bases: 5. The CDR3 DNA follows: TGTGCCAGCGGGACAGGGGGTTTACAGACCCAGTACTTC. It specifies CASGTGGLQTQYF.

This clone was seen a handful of times. The chain employs TRBV3-1 (or the pseudogene TRBV3-2) and TRBJ2-1; no clear D gene. V was shortened by 1 base and J by 8 bases, with 3 bases between the two germline ends. CDR1 LGHDT and CDR2 YNNKEL come from the germline V gene (reference sequence). The CDR3 is made up of 11 amino acids. The CDR3 sequence is CASSQGYEQFF. CDR3 DNA sequence: TGTGCCAGCAGCCAAGGATATGAGCAGTTCTTC.

The chain uses TRBV6-5 and TRBJ2-6; the D gene is possibly TRBD1 (5 bases). CDR1 is MNHEY and CDR2 is SVGAGI in the germline V gene. The CDR3 totals 14 residues. The V end was cut by 2 bases, the J end by 4 bases, with 6 bases between. The CDR3 DNA sequence: TGTGCCAGCAGTTACAGACAGGGGGCCAACGTCCTGACTTTC. It specifies CASSYRQGANVLTF.

This sequence joins TRBV28 and TRBJ1-6; unclear D gene. V dropped 0 bases and J dropped 10 bases, with 4 bases sitting between them. Looked up from germline, CDR1 is MDHEN and CDR2 is SYDVKM. The CDR3 extends over 12 amino acids. Written as DNA, the CDR3 is TGTGCCAGCAGTTTATGGCCGTCACCCCTCCACTTT. Its protein is CASSLWPSPLHF.

This clone has a handful of counts. V is TRBV28 and J is TRBJ2-7; 10 bases line up with TRBD1. The germline CDR1 and CDR2 sequences are MDHEN and SYDVKM. CDR3 size: 15 residues. Germline trimming cut 6 bases from V and 5 bases from J; bases unmatched to any gene: 10. The CDR3 sequence is CASSSAGQGSHEQYF. The CDR3 nucleotides read TGTGCCAGCAGCTCAGCGGGACAGGGGTCTCACGAGCAGTACTTC.

The chain uses TRBV5-6 and TRBJ1-4, with unresolved D. This CDR3 is 14 amino acids long. The germline gives CDR1 SGHDT, CDR2 YYEEEE. Trimming took off 6 bases at V and 0 bases at J, with 9 bases between the two ends. The CDR3 here is CASKSGATNEKLFF. CDR3 coding DNA: TGTGCCAGCAAATCCGGGGCAACTAATGAAAAACTGTTTTTT. Complete variable domain (other parts from reference TRBV5-6 and TRBJ1-4): DAGVTQSPTHLIKTRGQQVTLRCSPKSGHDTVSWYQQALGQGPQFIFQYYEEEERQRGNFPDRFSGHQFPNYSSELNVNALLLGDSALYLCASKSGATNEKLFFGSGTQLSVL.

The chain employs TRBV27 and TRBJ1-6, with D possibly matching TRBD1 (5 bases). V lost 6 bases, J lost 8 bases, and 17 bases lay in between. CDR3 length equals 15 residues. CDR1 and CDR2 from the germline V gene are MNHEY and SMNVEV (reference sequence). The DNA of the CDR3 is TGTGCCAGCAGCTCACTGGGGGGTTCGTATTCACCCCTCCACTTT. Translating gives CASSSLGGSYSPLHF.

This sequence joins TRBV7-2 and TRBJ2-5; D possibly matches TRBD1 or TRBD2 (6 bases each). The CDR3 is 16 residues long. Per the germline V gene, CDR1 is SGHTA and CDR2 is FQGNSA. V was clipped by 5 bases and J by 5 bases, with 21 bases between them. CDR3 loop: CASSSRGGGGLETQYF. The CDR3 coding sequence is TGTGCCAGCAGCAGTCGAGGGGGAGGAGGTCTGGAGACCCAGTACTTC. The variable domain in full, completed from reference TRBV7-2 and TRBJ2-5, reads GAGVSQSPSNKVTEKGKDVELRCDPISGHTALYWYRQSLGQGLEFLIYFQGNSAPDKSGLPSDRFSAERTGGSVSTLTIQRTQQEDSAVYLCASSSRGGGGLETQYFGPGTRLLVL.

V is TRBV6-5 and J is TRBJ1-2; the D is unclear. The CDR3 contains 14 residues. Trimming left V 6 bases short and J 1 base short, with 12 bases between. The germline gives CDR1 MNHEY, CDR2 SVGAGI. The CDR3 here is CASSRNGNNYGYTF. In DNA, the CDR3 is TGTGCCAGCAGCCGCAACGGAAATAACTATGGCTACACCTTC.

The chain links TRBV11-2 to TRBJ2-3; 7 nucleotides line up with TRBD2. CDR3 length: 15 amino acids. In germline, CDR1 is SGHAT, CDR2 FQNNGV. The V and J ends lost 5 bases and 6 bases, in that order; junction bases with no gene match: 11. CDR3 DNA: TGTGCCAGCAGCCTTGAACGGACTAGGATTGATACGCAGTATTTT. Translated: CASSLERTRIDTQYF.

The DNA for the CDR3 is TGTGCCAGCTCACCACCGGGGGGGGCGAATCAGCCCCAGCATTTT. This gives the protein CASSPPGGANQPQHF. The genes are TRBV18 and TRBJ1-5, with TRBD1 as a possible D gene (6 bases). With 0 bases removed from V and 4 bases from J, the gap between germline ends came to 10 bases. This CDR3 contains 15 residues. CDR1 is KGHSH, CDR2 LQKENI, per germline.

This rearrangement joins TRBV9 to TRBJ1-1, with D uncertain. The CDR3 is made up of 14 amino acids. Germline V gives CDR1 SGDLS, CDR2 YYNGEE. V dropped 2 bases and J dropped 0 bases, with 8 bases sitting between them. Here the CDR3 DNA reads TGTGCCAGCAGCGTTGAGCCGTTGAACACTGAAGCTTTCTTT. It encodes CASSVEPLNTEAFF. Full variable domain (outside the CDR3, taken from reference TRBV9 and TRBJ1-1): DSGVTQTPKHLITATGQRVTLRCSPRSGDLSVYWYQQSLDQGLQFLIQYYNGEERAKGNILERFSAQQFPDLHSELNLSSLELGDSALYFCASSVEPLNTEAFFGQGTRLTVV.

The rearrangement links TRBV13 to TRBJ2-3, with D possibly being TRBD1 (6 bases). The CDR3 is made up of 16 amino acids. Germline-derived CDR1 and CDR2 are PRHDT and FYEKMQ (reference sequence). V lost 0 bases and J lost 2, with 12 bases in between. The CDR3 sequence is CASSLGLGQNTDTQYF. In DNA form, the CDR3 reads TGTGCCAGCAGCTTAGGCCTCGGACAGAACACAGATACGCAGTATTTT.

V gene TRBV14 combines with J gene TRBJ2-1; 7 bases map to TRBD2. V lost 4 bases and J lost 1; bases outside the gene matches: 7. The CDR3 extends over 16 amino acids. Per germline, CDR1 SGHDN and CDR2 FVKESK. This chain's CDR3 is CASSRLAVFSYNEQFF. CDR3 coding DNA: TGTGCCAGCAGCCGTCTAGCGGTCTTTTCCTACAATGAGCAGTTCTTC. The full variable domain, in which reference TRBV14 and TRBJ2-1 provide the parts outside the CDR3, is EAGVTQFPSHSVIEKGQTVTLRCDPISGHDNLYWYRRVMGKEIKFLLHFVKESKQDESGMPNNRFLAERTGGTYSTLKVQPAELEDSGVYFCASSRLAVFSYNEQFFGPGTRLTVL.

This clone was observed a single time. The chain has TRBV3-1 (or the pseudogene TRBV3-2) and TRBJ2-1; D possibly corresponds to TRBD1 (5 bases). Germline V gives CDR1 LGHDT, CDR2 YNNKEL (reference sequence). The CDR3 loop spans 14 amino acids. V lost 4 bases to trimming and J lost 6 bases, with 13 bases between them. CDR3 loop: CASSRQGGLNEQFF. CDR3 coding DNA: TGTGCCAGCAGCCGCCAGGGCGGCCTCAATGAGCAGTTCTTC.

The chain links TRBV2 to TRBJ2-2; TRBD2 agrees at 7 bases. Germline trimming cut 3 bases from V and 6 bases from J; bases unmatched to any gene: 7. This CDR3 comprises 15 residues. The germline CDR1 and CDR2 sequences are SNHLY and FYNNEI. CDR3 loop: CASSELAGVAGELFF. The CDR3 nucleotides read TGTGCCAGCAGTGAGCTTGCGGGAGTGGCCGGGGAGCTGTTTTTT.

V gene TRBV9 combines with J gene TRBJ1-5; D remains unclear. This CDR3 region has 14 residues. Germline lookup yields CDR1 SGDLS and CDR2 YYNGEE. V shed 2 bases and J shed 1 base, with 7 bases lying between them. The CDR3 loop is CASSVGSSNQPQHF. The CDR3 nucleotides are TGTGCCAGCAGCGTCGGGTCCAGCAATCAGCCCCAGCATTTT.